This record concerns one TCR beta chain sequence. Its antigen is currently unknown. A junction boundary mismatches the germline segment, possibly from a read error. These data come from a study of metastatic and nonmetastatic thyroid tumors. Regarding the study as a whole: As reported, TCR beta diversity in blood and tumor was significantly higher in malignant thyroid tumors than in benign nodules.

MiXCR was used by TCRdb to re-call the PCR reads. Of 20,000 or so clones listed, roughly 23% were seen once; the top ten hold roughly 10%. This CDR3 is built from 16 residues. Germline-derived CDR1 and CDR2 are MDHEN and SYDVKM. Each patient came to thyroid surgery without any prior treatment (of any kind). The sequencing sample was made of tumor tissue. This TCR derives from a male donor with papillary thyroid cancer or a benign thyroid nodule (not recorded which). Some clones in this sample may be carry-over from other donors' samples. The chain combines TRBV28 with TRBJ1-6, with D possibly being TRBD1 (5 bases). In nucleotides, the CDR3 is TGTGCCAGCAGTTTAATCCGGGGACTCTATAATTCACCCCACCACTTT. Its protein product is CASSLIRGLYNSPHHF.